One T cell receptor beta chain is described in this entry. The data are from a study of OX40 agonist ivuxolimab in advanced cancers. Germline loops: CDR1 MGHRA, CDR2 YSYEKL. The CDR3 runs to 16 residues. J gave up 3 bases and V 1 base, and 2 bases lay outside the gene matches. TCRdb keeps only in-frame clones here, not all; method: immunoSEQ multiplex PCR. This table has about 100,000 clones, more than 95% appearing once. The material sequenced was CD4+ or CD8+ T cells sorted from blood, taken in a trial of the OX40 agonist ivuxolimab. The rearrangement joins TRBV4-1 to TRBJ1-4; the match to TRBD1 covers 10 bases. The source is an adult with an advanced solid tumor such as melanoma, head and neck, liver or kidney cancer. The DNA of the CDR3 is TGCGCCAGCAGCCAAGGAGGACAGGGGGCTAATGAAAAACTGTTTTTT. Protein sequence: CASSQGGQGANEKLFF.